These 13 T cell receptor beta chains were all obtained from the same sample, sequenced in a study of early T cells in non-severe SARS-CoV-2 infection (dated by TCRdb to the early 2020s). Libraries were built with 5' RACE. Instrument on record: NextSeq 500. Using fastp at Q25 and MiXCR, TCRdb reprocessed the public reads and kept productive beta chains. Each entry merges the rows of one CDR3 protein and shows their most common DNA and genes. Present in this sample are roughly 42,000 distinct CDR3 sequences, less than 15% of which were seen just once. Jointly, the top ten make up around 16% of the sample. The sequencing input was whole blood. The receptors originated from an adult who was a healthcare worker with PCR-confirmed SARS-CoV-2 infection or an uninfected control (not recorded which).

The rearrangement joins TRBV4-3 to TRBJ1-1; 7 nucleotides align to TRBD1. V shed 8 bases and J 1 base; nucleotides not matched to a gene: 4. The CDR3 length is 13 residues. Germline V gene data show CDR1 as LGHNA and CDR2 as YSLEER. The DNA of the CDR3 is TGCGCCAGCCAAGACAGGGAGAACACTGAAGCTTTCTTT. This encodes CASQDRENTEAFF.

This clonotype was found many times. The chain employs TRBV20-1 and TRBJ2-5, with 7 bases that match TRBD2. CDR3 length equals 14 residues. Germline CDR1 is DFQATT and CDR2 is SNEGSKA (reference sequence). The V segment lost 4 bases and the J segment 5 bases; nucleotides outside the gene matches: 10. This CDR3 reads CSATKLAWGETQYF. The DNA of the CDR3 is TGCAGTGCTACCAAACTAGCGTGGGGGGAGACCCAGTACTTC.

This clonotype was seen more than once but under ten times. At one end the junction does not follow the germline gene, possibly because of a read error. The rearrangement joins TRBV5-8 to TRBJ2-1; a weak D match, TRBD1 (6 bases). Germline lookup yields CDR1 SGHTS and CDR2 YDEGEE. The CDR3 has 12 amino acids. The CDR3 DNA is TGTGCCAGCAGCTTGGGGGCCGGGACAATGCTCTTC. It specifies CASSLGAGTMLF.

Only a few counts were recorded for this clonotype. The V and J genes are TRBV29-1 and TRBJ2-3, with 8 positions matching TRBD1. This CDR3 is built from 13 residues. V was clipped by 4 bases and J by 4 bases; unmatched bases: 4. The germline V gene has CDR1 SQVTM and CDR2 ANQGSEA. CDR3 bases: TGCAGCGTTGGTGGACAGGGCCCAGATACGCAGTATTTT. Protein: CSVGGQGPDTQYF.

In this sample, this clonotype turned up many times. V gene TRBV20-1 combines with J gene TRBJ1-5; possible D gene TRBD1, 5 bases. CDR3 length: 13 amino acids. Germline lookup yields CDR1 DFQATT and CDR2 SNEGSKA (reference sequence). V lost 2 bases and J lost 1, with 6 bases in between. The CDR3 DNA follows: TGCAGTGCTAGAAGGGGAAGCAATCAGCCCCAGCATTTT. Translation: CSARRGSNQPQHF.

The V call is TRBV9, the J call TRBJ2-1; no firm D call. Germline CDR1 SGDLS, CDR2 YYNGEE. The CDR3 is made up of 12 amino acids. Trimming took off 4 bases at V and 5 bases at J, with 7 bases between the two ends. CDR3 in amino acids: CASSRVNNEQFF. The CDR3, as DNA: TGTGCCAGCAGCCGGGTGAACAATGAGCAGTTCTTC.

This clonotype occurred a few times. This chain connects TRBV6-2 or TRBV6-3 to TRBJ2-7, with D unresolved. The ends were cut back, 7 bases at V and 6 bases at J, with 4 bases in the middle. Germline lookup yields CDR1 MNHEY and CDR2 SVGEGT. The CDR3 is made up of 9 amino acids. The CDR3 sequence is CASISEQYF. For the CDR3, the DNA is TGTGCCAGCATTTCCGAGCAGTACTTC.

The table lists this clonotype with many counts. The chain uses TRBV28 and TRBJ2-1; the D gene is possibly TRBD2 (6 bases). V was shortened by 4 bases and J by 6 bases, with 13 bases between the two germline ends. CDR3 length: 14 amino acids. Germline V gives CDR1 MDHEN, CDR2 SYDVKM. CDR3 nucleotide sequence: TGTGCCAGCAGTTCGGGGCCCGGGGGCAATGAGCAGTTCTTC. It encodes CASSSGPGGNEQFF.

At least ten counts were recorded for this clonotype. The chain employs TRBV29-1 and TRBJ2-3; D unresolved. This CDR3 is built from 10 residues. V lost 8 bases, J lost 5 bases, and 8 bases lay in between. Germline V gene data show CDR1 as SQVTM and CDR2 as ANQGSEA. CDR3: CSTAQDTQYF. The CDR3 DNA reads as TGCAGCACGGCTCAAGATACGCAGTATTTT.

At least ten counts were recorded for this clonotype. The chain employs TRBV5-1 and TRBJ1-1; D gene uncertain. The CDR3 is 14 amino acids. Trimming removed 4 bases at V and 6 bases at J, with 16 bases between. Germline CDR1 reads SGHRS; CDR2 reads YFSETQ. CDR3 amino acids: CASSPEKSVPEAFF. CDR3 nucleotide sequence: TGCGCCAGCAGCCCTGAAAAAAGTGTCCCTGAAGCTTTCTTT.

This clonotype was found many times. The chain is built from TRBV7-9 and TRBJ1-1, with 7 bases matching TRBD1. Unmatched junction bases numbered 14, after V lost 5 bases and J lost 11 bases. The V gene's germline CDR1 is SEHNR and CDR2 FQNEAQ (reference sequence). This CDR3 contains 14 residues. The CDR3 region has the DNA TGTGCCAGCAGCATCGGGACAGACTATTCGAGGGCTTTCTTT. This translates into CASSIGTDYSRAFF.

This clonotype was counted ten times or more. The rearrangement uses TRBV7-9 and TRBJ2-7; D might be TRBD2 (7 bases). The CDR3 contains 14 residues. Trimming pared 3 bases from V and 6 bases from J, leaving 15 bases between. The V gene's germline CDR1 is SEHNR and CDR2 FQNEAQ (reference sequence). The CDR3 DNA sequence: TGTGCCAGCAGCTTGAAGGGGGACTACGGCGAGCAGTACTTC. Amino acid sequence: CASSLKGDYGEQYF. Full variable domain (rest looked up from reference TRBV7-9 and TRBJ2-7): DTGVSQNPRHKITKRGQNVTFRCDPISEHNRLYWYRQTLGQGPEFLTYFQNEAQLEKSRLLSDRFSAERPKGSFSTLEIQRTEQGDSAMYLCASSLKGDYGEQYFGPGTRLTVT.

This clonotype occurred many times. V and J are TRBV7-2 and TRBJ1-5; the D gene is possibly TRBD1 (5 bases). Trimming cost V 1 base and J 2 bases, with 12 bases left between them. Germline V gene sequence: CDR1 SGHTA, CDR2 FQGNSA. The CDR3 is 16 residues long. The CDR3 is CASSLVSGVGNQPQHF. The DNA of the CDR3 is TGTGCCAGCAGCTTAGTATCGGGGGTTGGCAATCAGCCCCAGCATTTT.